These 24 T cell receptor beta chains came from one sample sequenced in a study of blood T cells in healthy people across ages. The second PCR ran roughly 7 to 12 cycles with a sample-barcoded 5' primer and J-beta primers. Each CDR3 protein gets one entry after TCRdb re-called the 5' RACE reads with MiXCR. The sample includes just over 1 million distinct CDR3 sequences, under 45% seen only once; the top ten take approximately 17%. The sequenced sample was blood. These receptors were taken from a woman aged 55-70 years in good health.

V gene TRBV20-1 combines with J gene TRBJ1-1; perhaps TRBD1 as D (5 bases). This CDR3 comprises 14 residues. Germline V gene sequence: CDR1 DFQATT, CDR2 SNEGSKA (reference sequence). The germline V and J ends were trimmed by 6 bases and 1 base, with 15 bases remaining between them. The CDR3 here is CSAVAGEKNTEAFF. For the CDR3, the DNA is TGCAGTGCCGTGGCGGGGGAGAAGAACACTGAAGCTTTCTTT.

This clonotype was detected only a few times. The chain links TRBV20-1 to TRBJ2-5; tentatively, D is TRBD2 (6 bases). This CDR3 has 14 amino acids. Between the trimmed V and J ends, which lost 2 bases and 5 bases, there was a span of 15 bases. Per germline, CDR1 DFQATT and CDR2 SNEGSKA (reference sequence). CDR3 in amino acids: CSARFLAGGETQYF. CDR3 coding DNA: TGCAGTGCTAGATTTTTAGCAGGAGGGGAGACCCAGTACTTC.

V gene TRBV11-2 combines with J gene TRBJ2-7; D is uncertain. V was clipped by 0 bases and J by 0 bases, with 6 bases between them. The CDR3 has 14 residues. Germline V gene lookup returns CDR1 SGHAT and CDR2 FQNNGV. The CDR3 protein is CASSLETSSYEQYF. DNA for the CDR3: TGTGCCAGCAGCTTAGAAACGAGCTCCTACGAGCAGTACTTC.

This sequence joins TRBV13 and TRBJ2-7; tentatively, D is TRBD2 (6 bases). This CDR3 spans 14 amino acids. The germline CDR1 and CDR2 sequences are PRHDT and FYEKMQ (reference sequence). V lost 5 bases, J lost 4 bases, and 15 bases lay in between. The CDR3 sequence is CASSPWGETYEQYF. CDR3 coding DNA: TGTGCCAGCAGCCCCTGGGGGGAGACTTACGAGCAGTACTTC.

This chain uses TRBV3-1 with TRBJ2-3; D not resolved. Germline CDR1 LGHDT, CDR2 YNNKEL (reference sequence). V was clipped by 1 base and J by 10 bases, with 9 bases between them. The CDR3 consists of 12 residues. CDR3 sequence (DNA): TGTGCCAGCAGCCAAGGAGGAATCGCGCAGTATTTT. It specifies CASSQGGIAQYF.

CDR3 protein: CSVGGPGETQYF. CDR3 in DNA: TGCAGCGTTGGGGGGCCAGGGGAGACCCAGTACTTC. The V gene is TRBV29-1, the J gene TRBJ2-5, with a possible D match to TRBD1 (6 bases). CDR1 is SQVTM and CDR2 is ANQGSEA in the germline V gene. The length of the CDR3 is 12 residues. V lost 4 bases, J lost 5 bases, and 11 bases lay in between.

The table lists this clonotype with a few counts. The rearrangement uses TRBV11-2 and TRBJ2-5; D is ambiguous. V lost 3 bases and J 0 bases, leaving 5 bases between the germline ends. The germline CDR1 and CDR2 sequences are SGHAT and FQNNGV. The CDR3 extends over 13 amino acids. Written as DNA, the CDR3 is TGTGCCAGCAGCTTTTCCAACCAAGAGACCCAGTACTTC. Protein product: CASSFSNQETQYF.

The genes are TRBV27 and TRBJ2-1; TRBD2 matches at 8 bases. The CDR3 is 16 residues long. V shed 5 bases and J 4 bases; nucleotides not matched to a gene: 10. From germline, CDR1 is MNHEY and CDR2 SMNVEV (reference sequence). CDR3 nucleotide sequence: TGTGCCAGCAGTCCCAAGAGCGGGAGACTTTACAATGAGCAGTTCTTC. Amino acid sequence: CASSPKSGRLYNEQFF.

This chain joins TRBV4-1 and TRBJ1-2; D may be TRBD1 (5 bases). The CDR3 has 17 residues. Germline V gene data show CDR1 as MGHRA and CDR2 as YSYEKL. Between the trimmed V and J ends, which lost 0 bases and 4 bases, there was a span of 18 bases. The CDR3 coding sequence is TGCGCCAGCAGCCAAGAACTAAGGCCGGGGACCCTCTATGGCTACACCTTC. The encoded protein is CASSQELRPGTLYGYTF.

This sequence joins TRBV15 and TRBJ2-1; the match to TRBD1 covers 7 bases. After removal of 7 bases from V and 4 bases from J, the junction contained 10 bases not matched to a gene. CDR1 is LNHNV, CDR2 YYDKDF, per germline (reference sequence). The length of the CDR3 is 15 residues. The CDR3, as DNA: TGTGCCACCACCCAATACAGGGGAAGTTACAATGAGCAGTTCTTC. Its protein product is CATTQYRGSYNEQFF.

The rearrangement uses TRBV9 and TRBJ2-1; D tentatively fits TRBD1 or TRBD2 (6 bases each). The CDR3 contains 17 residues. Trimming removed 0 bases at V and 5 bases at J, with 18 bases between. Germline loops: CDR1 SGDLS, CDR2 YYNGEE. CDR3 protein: CASSVDPGPGGHNEQFF. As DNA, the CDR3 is TGTGCCAGCAGCGTAGATCCGGGTCCCGGGGGCCACAATGAGCAGTTCTTC.

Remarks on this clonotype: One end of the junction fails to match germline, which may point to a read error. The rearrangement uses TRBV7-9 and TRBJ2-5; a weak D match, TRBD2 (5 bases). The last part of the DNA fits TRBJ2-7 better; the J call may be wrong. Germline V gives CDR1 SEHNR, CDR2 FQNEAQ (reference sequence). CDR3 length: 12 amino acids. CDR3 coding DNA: TGTGCCGGCAGTTGGGGAGCCTACGAGCAGTACTTC. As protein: CAGSWGAYEQYF.

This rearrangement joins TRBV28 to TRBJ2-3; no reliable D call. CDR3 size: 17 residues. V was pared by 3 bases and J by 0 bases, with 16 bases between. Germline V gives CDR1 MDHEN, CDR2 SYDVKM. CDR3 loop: CASSFWAEKPSTDTQYF. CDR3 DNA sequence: TGTGCCAGCAGTTTCTGGGCGGAGAAGCCTAGCACAGATACGCAGTATTTT.

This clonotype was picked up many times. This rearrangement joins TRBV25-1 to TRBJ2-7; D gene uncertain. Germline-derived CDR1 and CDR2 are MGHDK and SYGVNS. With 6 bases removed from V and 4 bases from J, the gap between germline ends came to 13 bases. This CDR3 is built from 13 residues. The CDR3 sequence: CASRGTDRYEQYF. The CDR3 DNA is TGTGCCAGCAGGGGTACAGATAGATACGAGCAGTACTTC.

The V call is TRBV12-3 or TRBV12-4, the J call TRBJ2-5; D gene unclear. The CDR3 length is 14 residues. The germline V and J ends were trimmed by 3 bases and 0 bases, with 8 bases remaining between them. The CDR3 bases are TGTGCCAGCAGTTTGGGTAGAAACCAAGAGACCCAGTACTTC. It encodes CASSLGRNQETQYF.

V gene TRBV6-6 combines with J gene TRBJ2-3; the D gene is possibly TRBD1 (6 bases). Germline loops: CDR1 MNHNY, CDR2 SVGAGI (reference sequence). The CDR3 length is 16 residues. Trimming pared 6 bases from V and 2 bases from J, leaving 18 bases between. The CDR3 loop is CASRPSEGVLTDTQYF. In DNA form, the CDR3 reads TGTGCCAGCAGACCCAGCGAGGGGGTGCTCACAGATACGCAGTATTTT.

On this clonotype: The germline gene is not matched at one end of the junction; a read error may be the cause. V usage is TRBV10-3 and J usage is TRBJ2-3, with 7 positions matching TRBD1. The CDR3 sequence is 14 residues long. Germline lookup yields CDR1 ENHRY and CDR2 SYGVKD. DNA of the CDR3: TGTGCCATCAGGGGACAGTCACGCACAGGTACGCAGTATTTT. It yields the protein CAIRGQSRTGTQYF.

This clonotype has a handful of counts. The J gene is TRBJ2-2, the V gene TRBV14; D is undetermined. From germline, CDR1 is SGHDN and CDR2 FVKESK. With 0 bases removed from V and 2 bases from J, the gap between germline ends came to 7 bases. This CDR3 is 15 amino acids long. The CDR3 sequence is CASSQDLLNTGELFF. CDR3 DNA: TGTGCCAGCAGCCAAGATCTACTCAACACCGGGGAGCTGTTTTTT.

The CDR3 DNA reads TGCGCCAGCAGCCAACCTGGACAGGGAACAAGGCAGTTCTTC. It yields the protein CASSQPGQGTRQFF. The chain uses TRBV5-1 and TRBJ2-1; TRBD1 matches 8 bases. CDR1 SGHRS and CDR2 YFSETQ come from the germline V gene. The CDR3 covers 14 residues. The trim removed 4 bases at V and 12 bases at J, leaving 12 bases unmatched.

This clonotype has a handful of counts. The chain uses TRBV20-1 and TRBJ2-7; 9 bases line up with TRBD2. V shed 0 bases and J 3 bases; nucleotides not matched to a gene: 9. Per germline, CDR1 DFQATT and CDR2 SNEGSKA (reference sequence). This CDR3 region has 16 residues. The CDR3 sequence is CSARDLSGSAYYEQYF. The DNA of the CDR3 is TGCAGTGCTAGAGACCTTAGCGGGAGTGCCTACTACGAGCAGTACTTC.

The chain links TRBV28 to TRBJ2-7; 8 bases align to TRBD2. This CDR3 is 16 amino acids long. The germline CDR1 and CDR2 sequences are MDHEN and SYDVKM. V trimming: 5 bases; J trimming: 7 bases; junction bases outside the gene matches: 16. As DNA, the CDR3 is TGTGCCAGCAGTGCCCCGGGACTAGTTCGGTCCAATGAGCAGTACTTC. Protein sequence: CASSAPGLVRSNEQYF.

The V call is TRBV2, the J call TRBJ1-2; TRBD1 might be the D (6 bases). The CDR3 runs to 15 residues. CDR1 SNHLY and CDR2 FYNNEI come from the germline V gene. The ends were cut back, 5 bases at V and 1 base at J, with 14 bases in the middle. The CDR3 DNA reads TGTGCCAGCAGTTTGGACAGCCGATTTAACTATGGCTACACCTTC. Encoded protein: CASSLDSRFNYGYTF.

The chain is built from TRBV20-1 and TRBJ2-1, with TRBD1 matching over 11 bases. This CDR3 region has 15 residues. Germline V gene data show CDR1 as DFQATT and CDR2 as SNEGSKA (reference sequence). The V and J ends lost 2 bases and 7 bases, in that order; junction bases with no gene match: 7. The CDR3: CSARRDRGFGNEQFF. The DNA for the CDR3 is TGCAGTGCTAGAAGGGACAGGGGGTTTGGGAATGAGCAGTTCTTC.

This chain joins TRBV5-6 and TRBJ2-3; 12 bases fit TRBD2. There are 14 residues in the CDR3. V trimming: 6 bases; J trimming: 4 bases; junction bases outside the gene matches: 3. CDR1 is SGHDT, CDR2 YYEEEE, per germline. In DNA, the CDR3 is TGTGCCAGCACACTAGCGGGAGGCTCAGATACGCAGTATTTT. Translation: CASTLAGGSDTQYF.